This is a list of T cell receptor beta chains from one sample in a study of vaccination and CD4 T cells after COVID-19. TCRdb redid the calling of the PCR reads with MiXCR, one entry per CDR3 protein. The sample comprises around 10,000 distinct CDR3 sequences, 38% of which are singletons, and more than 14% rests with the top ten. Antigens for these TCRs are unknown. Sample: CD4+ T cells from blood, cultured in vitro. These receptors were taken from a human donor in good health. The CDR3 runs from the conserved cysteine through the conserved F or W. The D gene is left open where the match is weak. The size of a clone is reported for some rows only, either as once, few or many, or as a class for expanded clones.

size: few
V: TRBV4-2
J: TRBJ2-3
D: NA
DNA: TGTGCCAGCAGCCAAGATGTTAGGGATACGCAGTATTTT
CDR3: CASSQDVRDTQYF

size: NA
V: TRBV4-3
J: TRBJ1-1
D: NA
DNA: TGCGCCAGCAGCCAAGGATTGGCAAGATCCGAAGCTTTCTTT
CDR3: CASSQGLARSEAFF

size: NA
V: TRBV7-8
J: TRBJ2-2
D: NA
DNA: TGTGCCAGCAGCTTTTTGAACACCGGGGAGCTGTTTTTT
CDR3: CASSFLNTGELFF

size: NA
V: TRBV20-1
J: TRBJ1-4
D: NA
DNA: TGCAGTGCTAGTTCCAGGGATGAAAAACTGTTTTTT
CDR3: CSASSRDEKLFF

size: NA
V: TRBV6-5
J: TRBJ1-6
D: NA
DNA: TGTGCCAGCAGTTACAGGGAGTACCCCACTTTTGCGCCTAATTCACCCCTCCACTTT
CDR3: CASSYREYPTFAPNSPLHF

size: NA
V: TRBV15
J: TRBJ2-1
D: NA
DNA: TGTGCCACCAGCCCCCGGCAGGGGCGCTCCTACAATGAGCAGTTCTTC
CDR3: CATSPRQGRSYNEQFF

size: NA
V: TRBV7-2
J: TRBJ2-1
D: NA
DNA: TGTGCCAGCAGCTTATGGGCGGGATTGGCTTACAATGAGCAGTTCTTC
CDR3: CASSLWAGLAYNEQFF

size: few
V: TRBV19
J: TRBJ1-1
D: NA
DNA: TGTGCCAGTAGTATTGGGGCCAGTGGTAGAGGCACTGAAGCTTTCTTT
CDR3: CASSIGASGRGTEAFF

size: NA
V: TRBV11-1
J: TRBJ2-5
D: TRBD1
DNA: TGTGCCAGCAGCAGGGACAGGGTTCGAGAGACCCAGTACTTC
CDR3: CASSRDRVRETQYF

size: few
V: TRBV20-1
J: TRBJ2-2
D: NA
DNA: TGCAGTGCTAGACAGACCGCGAACACCGGGGAGCTGTTTTTT
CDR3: CSARQTANTGELFF

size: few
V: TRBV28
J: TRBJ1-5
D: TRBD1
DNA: TGTGCCAGCAGTTCCGGACAGGGGCGAGGGAATAGCAATCAGCCCCAGCATTTT
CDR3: CASSSGQGRGNSNQPQHF

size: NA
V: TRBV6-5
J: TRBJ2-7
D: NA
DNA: TGTGCCAGCAGTTACTCACCCAGGGATGTAGACGAGCAGTACTTC
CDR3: CASSYSPRDVDEQYF

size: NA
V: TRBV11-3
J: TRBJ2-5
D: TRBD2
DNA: TGTGCCAGCAGCCCCAGATCCGGGACTAGCGGCTTAGAGACCCAGTACTTC
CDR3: CASSPRSGTSGLETQYF

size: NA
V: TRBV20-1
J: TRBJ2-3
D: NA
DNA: TGCAGTGCCCCCCCACAGGGTGGGGGGACAGATACGCAGTATTTT
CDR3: CSAPPQGGGTDTQYF

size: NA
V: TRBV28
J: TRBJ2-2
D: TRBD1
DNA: TGTGCCAGCAGTCCACCCCGACAGGGAGTGAACACCGGGGAGCTGTTTTTT
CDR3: CASSPPRQGVNTGELFF

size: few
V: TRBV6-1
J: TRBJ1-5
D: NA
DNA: TGTGCCAGCAGTGAAGGGATCCCCGGGCATCAGCCCCAGCATTTT
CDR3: CASSEGIPGHQPQHF

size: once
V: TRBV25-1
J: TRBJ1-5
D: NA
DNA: TGTGCCAGCAGTGATGGAGCCAATCAGCCCCAGCATTTT
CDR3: CASSDGANQPQHF

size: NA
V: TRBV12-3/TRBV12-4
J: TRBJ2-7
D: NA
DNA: TGTGCCAGCAGTTTTTCCGGGAGTTTCGACGAGCAGTACTTC
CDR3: CASSFSGSFDEQYF

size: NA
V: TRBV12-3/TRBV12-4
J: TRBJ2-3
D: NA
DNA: TGTGCCAGCAGTTTATATCAGGGTGGCACAGATACGCAGTATTTT
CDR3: CASSLYQGGTDTQYF

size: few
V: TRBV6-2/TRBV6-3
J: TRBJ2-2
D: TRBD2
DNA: TGTGCCAGCTTCCGGACTAGCGGGAGGGTGAACACCGGGGAGCTGTTTTTT
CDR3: CASFRTSGRVNTGELFF

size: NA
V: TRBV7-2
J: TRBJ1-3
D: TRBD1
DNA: TGTGCCAGCAGTACGGATGGGACAGGCGGAAACACCATATATTTT
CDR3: CASSTDGTGGNTIYF

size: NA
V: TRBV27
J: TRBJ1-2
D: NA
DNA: TGTGCCAGCAGACCAATAGGGGGGAGAGGGAACTATGGCTACACCTTC
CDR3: CASRPIGGRGNYGYTF